This record concerns one TCR beta chain sequence. These data come from a study of CD8 T cells in Susac syndrome. Reverse transcription of about 0.45 to 1 ug RNA used random hexamers. Using its own MiXCR run on the immunoSEQ multiplex PCR reads, TCRdb lists one record per CDR3 protein. The table includes some 260,000 distinct CDR3 sequences, approximately 81% detected once. Germline trimming cut 6 bases from V and 6 bases from J; bases unmatched to any gene: 9. CDR3 length: 14 residues. Germline loops: CDR1 SGHDT, CDR2 YYEEEE. This receptor was identified in a human donor with multiple sclerosis. The V call is TRBV5-6, the J call TRBJ2-1, with TRBD2 matching 7 bases. Material for sequencing was CD8+ T cells from PBMCs. CDR3 in DNA: TGTGCCAGCACCCAAGTGGGAGGGACCAATGAGCAGTTCTTC. It translates to CASTQVGGTNEQFF. Combining the CDR3 with reference TRBV5-6 and TRBJ2-1 gives the whole variable domain DAGVTQSPTHLIKTRGQQVTLRCSPKSGHDTVSWYQQALGQGPQFIFQYYEEEERQRGNFPDRFSGHQFPNYSSELNVNALLLGDSALYLCASTQVGGTNEQFFGPGTRLTVL.